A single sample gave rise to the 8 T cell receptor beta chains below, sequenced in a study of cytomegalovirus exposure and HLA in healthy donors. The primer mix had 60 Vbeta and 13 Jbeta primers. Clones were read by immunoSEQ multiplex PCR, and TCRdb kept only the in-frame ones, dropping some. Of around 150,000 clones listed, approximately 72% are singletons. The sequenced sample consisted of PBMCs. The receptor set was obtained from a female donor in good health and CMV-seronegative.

CDR3 amino acids: CASTRLAGTYEQYF. The CDR3 DNA follows: TGTGCCAGCACCAGACTAGCGGGAACCTACGAGCAGTACTTC. V is TRBV28 and J is TRBJ2-7; 11 positions match TRBD2. With V trimmed by 7 bases and J by 2 bases, 4 bases remained unmatched. CDR3 size: 14 residues. CDR1 and CDR2 (germline): MDHEN, SYDVKM.

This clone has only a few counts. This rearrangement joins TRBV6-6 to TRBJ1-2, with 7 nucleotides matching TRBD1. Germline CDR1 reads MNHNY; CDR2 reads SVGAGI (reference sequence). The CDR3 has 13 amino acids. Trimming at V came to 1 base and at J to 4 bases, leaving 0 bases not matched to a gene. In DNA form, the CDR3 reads TGTGCCAGCAGTTACTGGGACAGCTATGGCTACACCTTC. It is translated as CASSYWDSYGYTF.

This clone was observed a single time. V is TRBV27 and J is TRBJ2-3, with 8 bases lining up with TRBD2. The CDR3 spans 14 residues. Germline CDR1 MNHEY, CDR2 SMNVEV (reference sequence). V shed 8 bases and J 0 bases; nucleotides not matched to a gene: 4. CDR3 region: CASGASGSTDTQYF. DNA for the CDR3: TGTGCCAGCGGGGCTAGCGGGAGCACAGATACGCAGTATTTT.

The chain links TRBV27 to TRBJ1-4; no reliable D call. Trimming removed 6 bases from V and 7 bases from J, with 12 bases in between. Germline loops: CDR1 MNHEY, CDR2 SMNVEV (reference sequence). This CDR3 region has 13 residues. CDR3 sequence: CASSSAIGEKLFF. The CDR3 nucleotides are TGTGCCAGCAGCTCAGCGATAGGTGAAAAACTGTTTTTT.

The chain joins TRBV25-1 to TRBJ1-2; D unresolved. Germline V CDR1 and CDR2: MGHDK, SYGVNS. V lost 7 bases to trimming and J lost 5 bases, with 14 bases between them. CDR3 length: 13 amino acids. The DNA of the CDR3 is TGTGCCAGCACCAGTCCCAACCAGTATGGCTACACCTTC. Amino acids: CASTSPNQYGYTF.

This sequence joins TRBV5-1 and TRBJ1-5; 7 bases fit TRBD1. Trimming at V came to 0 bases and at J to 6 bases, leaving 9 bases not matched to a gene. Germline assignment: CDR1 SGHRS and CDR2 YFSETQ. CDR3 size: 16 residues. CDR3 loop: CASSLGQGGPLQPQHF. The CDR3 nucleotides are TGCGCCAGCAGCTTGGGTCAAGGGGGCCCCCTTCAGCCCCAGCATTTT.

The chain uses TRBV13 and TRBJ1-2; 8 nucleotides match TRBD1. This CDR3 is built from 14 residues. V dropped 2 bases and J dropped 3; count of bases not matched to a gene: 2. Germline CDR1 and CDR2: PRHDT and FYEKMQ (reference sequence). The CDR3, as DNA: TGTGCCAGCAGCTTACAGGGGGCGGACTATGGCTACACCTTC. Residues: CASSLQGADYGYTF. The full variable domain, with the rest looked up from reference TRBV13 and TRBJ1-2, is AAGVIQSPRHLIKEKRETATLKCYPIPRHDTVYWYQQGPGQDPQFLISFYEKMQSDKGSIPDRFSAQQFSDYHSELNMSSLELGDSALYFCASSLQGADYGYTFGSGTRLTVV.

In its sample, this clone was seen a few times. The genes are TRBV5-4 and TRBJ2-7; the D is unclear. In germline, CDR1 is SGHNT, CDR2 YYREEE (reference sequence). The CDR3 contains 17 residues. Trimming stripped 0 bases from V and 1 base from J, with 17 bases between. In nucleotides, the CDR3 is TGTGCCAGCAGCTTGGAGGTGATGCTAGGATTATCCTACGAGCAGTACTTC. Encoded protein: CASSLEVMLGLSYEQYF.